The clone carrying this TCR beta chain was detected only once. Its antigen is as yet unknown. The J segment lost 4 bases and the V segment lost 5 bases, leaving 10 bases of the junction unmatched. This CDR3 has 15 amino acids. Researchers reported that TCR beta cDNA libraries carried unique molecular identifiers. TCRdb re-derived calls from the PCR reads in MiXCR, one entry per CDR3 protein. The sample has hundreds of thousands of distinct CDR3 sequences, less than 35% seen once. The data originate from a study of post-analysis software for immune sequencing data. Study information: Secondary progressive, relapsing-remitting and progressive-relapsing multiple sclerosis were among the included disease courses. Study-wide results and limits: Relative to controls, patients with multiple sclerosis showed significantly lower normalized Chao1 diversity. In patients, four to six TRBV segments were more frequent than in controls, with TRBV5-6, TRBV5-1 and TRBV20-1 among them. Same-batch samples co-clustered strongly by F measure.

The chain links TRBV12-3 or TRBV12-4 to TRBJ1-2, with 7 bases identical to TRBD1. This sequence was found in a girl between 10 and 17 years old with multiple sclerosis. Sequencing was performed on blood. The chain's CDR3 is CASSAYRDSTYGYTF. DNA for the CDR3: TGTGCCAGCAGTGCCTATAGGGACAGCACCTATGGCTACACCTTC.